This T cell receptor (beta chain) came from a study of T cell responses to AZD1222 COVID-19 vaccine. General study points: Spike as a whole was targeted by vaccine-associated CD4 TCRs, dominant at 160-218 and 743-854. Donors in the cohort were predominantly white British and more often female, and clonal diversity was possibly underestimated. All repertoire sampling was performed exclusively after the peak T cell response.

About this clone: What it recognizes is unknown.

Produced via immunoSEQ multiplex PCR; TCRdb's table is partial and in-frame only. Among about 100,000 clones listed, over 75% were seen once. Trimming took 6 bases from V and 3 from J; bases not matched to a gene: 13. The CDR3 spans 17 residues. Germline V gene lookup returns CDR1 LGHNA and CDR2 YSLEER. This chain joins TRBV4-3 and TRBJ2-2; 7 bases are a match to TRBD1. The sequencing used peripheral blood, collected on day 0 of MenACWY control vaccination. The origin of this receptor is an adult in good health. The CDR3 loop reads CASSSVTGVPDTGELFF. Written as DNA, the CDR3 is TGCGCCAGCAGTTCAGTAACAGGGGTTCCGGACACCGGGGAGCTGTTTTTT.